The clone carrying this T cell receptor (beta chain) has only a few counts. The target antigen is unknown. The data were obtained in a study of CD8+ T cells in alopecia areata. Noted treatment: oral pan-JAK inhibitor, 5-10 mg twice daily. The CDR3 has 14 amino acids. Germline V gene lookup returns CDR1 MNHNY and CDR2 SVGAGI (reference sequence). V was clipped by 5 bases and J by 1 base, with 10 bases between them. Study results and limitations: Lesional tissue from the scalp (especially in alopecia totalis/universalis) showed higher clonality than normal scalp.

RNA extraction and reverse transcription yielded cDNA as sequencing template. Assay used: immunoSEQ multiplex PCR; TCRdb lists only in-frame clones, some missing. This table has 200,000 to 250,000 clones, more than 45% appearing once. This receptor was taken from a human donor with alopecia areata. Sequenced material: CD4+ T cells sorted from blood, taken at week 4, from a patient treated with tofacitinib. The rearrangement links TRBV6-6 to TRBJ2-3, with D unclear. Written as DNA, the CDR3 is TGTGCCAGCAGTACCCCGACTGGCACAGATACGCAGTATTTT. Amino acid sequence: CASSTPTGTDTQYF.